Each of the 29 T cell receptor beta chains below was sequenced from the same sample in a study of T cells in Graves' hyperthyroidism and ophthalmopathy. RNA transcripts were the template for amplifying TCR beta CDR3 regions. HTBI primers were employed in a first-round RT-PCR of the TCR CDR3. TCRdb ran MiXCR on the multiplex PCR reads and lists one entry per CDR3 protein. The data contain approximately 380,000 distinct CDR3 sequences, about a fifth of them seen just once; the ten biggest clones take up 40%. The sample comprised blood. These receptors were taken from a man between 18 and 29 years old with Graves' ophthalmopathy.

Only a few counts were recorded for this clonotype. The chain links TRBV7-2 to TRBJ2-7; TRBD1 might be the D (6 bases). Germline V gene lookup returns CDR1 SGHTA and CDR2 FQGNSA. The CDR3 extends over 12 amino acids. Between the trimmed V and J ends, which lost 4 bases and 6 bases, there was a span of 10 bases. CDR3 DNA sequence: TGTGCCAGCAGCTCACAGGGACGCGAGCAGTACTTC. Translation gives CASSSQGREQYF.

This clonotype was seen at least ten times. This chain links TRBV5-5 with TRBJ1-5; perhaps TRBD1 as D (6 bases). The CDR3 consists of 15 residues. Germline V CDR1 and CDR2: SGHKS, YYEKEE (reference sequence). The V end lost 3 bases, the J end lost 5 bases, and 15 bases lay between the germline ends. CDR3 DNA sequence: TGTGCCAGCAGCTCCGGGAGCAGGGGCGATCAGCCCCAGCATTTT. Translating gives CASSSGSRGDQPQHF.

With regard to this clonotype: A read error may explain this, as a much larger clone is one base away. The V call is TRBV2, the J call TRBJ2-1; D may be TRBD2 (7 bases). CDR1 is SNHLY, CDR2 FYNNEI, per germline. The V gene lost 11 bases and the J gene lost 9 bases, with 14 bases spanning the gap. The CDR3 loop spans 11 amino acids. The CDR3 DNA reads TGTGCCGAGGGGGGGACTGTTGAGCAGTTCTTC. This codes for CAEGGTVEQFF.

The chain joins TRBV4-2 to TRBJ1-1; possibly TRBD1 for D (5 bases). Germline lookup yields CDR1 LGHNA and CDR2 YNFKEQ. The CDR3 totals 14 residues. The V end was cut by 3 bases, the J end by 4 bases, with 12 bases between. The CDR3 DNA is TGTGCCAGCAGCCACCCGGATAGGGGCACTGAAGCTTTCTTT. Translated: CASSHPDRGTEAFF.

This clonotype was detected only a few times. The chain links TRBV20-1 to TRBJ2-2, with TRBD2 matching 8 bases. From germline, CDR1 is DFQATT and CDR2 SNEGSKA (reference sequence). This CDR3 is built from 14 residues. Trimming cost V 0 bases and J 5 bases; bases outside gene matches: 2. DNA of the CDR3: TGCAGTGCTAGAGAGGCGGGGGGTACCGGGGAGCTGTTTTTT. Translation: CSAREAGGTGELFF.

This clonotype was seen ten or more times. The chain combines TRBV6-1 with TRBJ2-7, with D uncertain. Germline CDR1 MNHNS, CDR2 SASEGT. Trimming took 7 bases from V and 4 from J, leaving 14 bases between them. The CDR3 covers 13 residues. CDR3 in amino acids: CASTATQIYEQYF. In DNA form, the CDR3 reads TGTGCCAGCACGGCGACACAGATTTACGAGCAGTACTTC.

This chain joins TRBV7-6 and TRBJ1-5; possible D gene TRBD1, 5 bases. The CDR3 totals 13 residues. V lost 3 bases, J lost 7 bases, and 10 bases lay in between. Germline V gives CDR1 SGHVS, CDR2 FNYEAQ. CDR3 nucleotide sequence: TGTGCCAGCAGCTTCCAGGGTCAACAGCCCCAGCATTTT. Translating it yields CASSFQGQQPQHF.

Turning to this clonotype: This CDR3 is missing its conserved last phenylalanine or tryptophan, likely due to a read error. This chain links TRBV5-1 with TRBJ2-7; D not certain. Germline V gene sequence: CDR1 SGHRS, CDR2 YFSETQ. The CDR3 runs to 13 residues. DNA of the CDR3: TGTGCCAGCAGCTTGGAGATCCCCTACGAGCAGTACCTC. Translated: CASSLEIPYEQYL.

This clonotype was observed at least ten times. The chain uses TRBV6-1 and TRBJ2-3, with 9 bases identical to TRBD1. The CDR3 contains 17 residues. Trimming cost V 7 bases and J 8 bases; bases outside gene matches: 19. Germline CDR1 reads MNHNS; CDR2 reads SASEGT. The DNA for the CDR3 is TGTGCCAGCAAAGCCGGGACAGGGCGAACTTTGGGGGCTACGCAGTATTTT. The encoded protein is CASKAGTGRTLGATQYF.

This clonotype was found many times. The V gene is TRBV6-1, the J gene TRBJ1-1; the match to TRBD1 covers 8 bases. With 5 bases clipped from V and 1 base from J, the junction kept 12 bases outside the gene matches. CDR3 length equals 17 residues. Looked up from germline, CDR1 is MNHNS and CDR2 is SASEGT. CDR3 nucleotide sequence: TGTGCCAGCAGTCCCGGACAGGGACAGAGAGGGAACACTGAAGCTTTCTTT. Its translation: CASSPGQGQRGNTEAFF.

The V and J genes are TRBV20-1 and TRBJ1-2; weak D call: TRBD1 (5 bases). The V gene lost 7 bases and the J gene lost 2 bases, with 17 bases spanning the gap. Germline V gene sequence: CDR1 DFQATT, CDR2 SNEGSKA (reference sequence). The CDR3 has 14 residues. The CDR3 reads CSGTVGGSNYGYTF. CDR3 nucleotide sequence: TGCAGTGGGACCGTTGGGGGGAGCAACTATGGCTACACCTTC.

This clonotype has at least ten counts. CDR3 sequence: CSAALYRGDNSPLHF. The CDR3 DNA reads TGCAGTGCAGCTTTATACAGGGGAGATAATTCACCCCTCCACTTT. The chain carries TRBV20-1 and TRBJ1-6; 7 bases are shared with TRBD1. Germline lookup yields CDR1 DFQATT and CDR2 SNEGSKA (reference sequence). The CDR3 spans 15 residues. The V and J ends lost 6 bases and 5 bases, in that order; junction bases with no gene match: 10.

The chain is built from TRBV11-2 and TRBJ2-5, with 7 positions matching TRBD1. The CDR3 contains 14 residues. J gave up 1 base and V 5 bases, and 4 bases lay outside the gene matches. Germline lookup yields CDR1 SGHAT and CDR2 FQNNGV. CDR3 protein: CASSQGQTQETQYF. The CDR3 DNA reads as TGTGCCAGCAGCCAGGGACAGACCCAAGAGACCCAGTACTTC.

This chain links TRBV2 with TRBJ2-1; D gene uncertain. V lost 4 bases and J 10 bases, leaving 11 bases between the germline ends. The CDR3 has 12 amino acids. Looked up from germline, CDR1 is SNHLY and CDR2 is FYNNEI. CDR3 sequence (DNA): TGTGCCAGCAGTGTGTTTGTGCGGGAGCAGTTCTTC. This codes for CASSVFVREQFF.

In its sample, this clonotype was seen many times. The chain recombines TRBV28 with TRBJ2-7; D is ambiguous. The CDR3 totals 12 residues. Per the germline V gene, CDR1 is MDHEN and CDR2 is SYDVKM. The V gene lost 6 bases and the J gene lost 8 bases, with 14 bases spanning the gap. The CDR3 sequence is CASSELTGKQYF. The CDR3 DNA sequence: TGTGCCAGCAGCGAACTAACTGGAAAGCAGTACTTC.

This clonotype was counted many times. The V and J genes are TRBV11-1 and TRBJ1-1, with D possibly being TRBD1 (5 bases). From germline, CDR1 is SGHAT and CDR2 FQDESV (reference sequence). With 5 bases removed from V and 1 base from J, the gap between germline ends came to 11 bases. This CDR3 region has 14 residues. The CDR3 is CASSRTQGNTEAFF. CDR3 nucleotide sequence: TGTGCCAGCAGCCGAACGCAGGGGAACACTGAAGCTTTCTTT.

CDR3 residues: CASSPRDGLGYEQYF. Here the CDR3 DNA reads TGTGCCAGCAGCCCCAGGGACGGGCTCGGGTACGAGCAGTACTTC. V usage is TRBV7-9 and J usage is TRBJ2-7; D possibly uses TRBD1 or TRBD2 (5 bases each). The germline V and J ends were trimmed by 5 bases and 4 bases, with 18 bases remaining between them. The CDR3 is 15 residues long. Germline assignment: CDR1 SEHNR and CDR2 FQNEAQ (reference sequence). The full variable domain, its missing parts supplied by reference TRBV7-9 and TRBJ2-7, is DTGVSQNPRHKITKRGQNVTFRCDPISEHNRLYWYRQTLGQGPEFLTYFQNEAQLEKSRLLSDRFSAERPKGSFSTLEIQRTEQGDSAMYLCASSPRDGLGYEQYFGPGTRLTVT.

There are many counts of this clonotype. The chain uses TRBV7-2 and TRBJ1-6, with 9 bases aligning to TRBD1. CDR3 length equals 14 residues. Germline V gene lookup returns CDR1 SGHTA and CDR2 FQGNSA. Unmatched junction bases numbered 11, after V lost 5 bases and J lost 15 bases. CDR3 loop: CASSEPGTGKLLHF. CDR3 nucleotides: TGTGCCAGCAGCGAACCGGGGACAGGGAAACTCCTCCACTTT. Supplemented by reference TRBV7-2 and TRBJ1-6, the full variable domain reads GAGVSQSPSNKVTEKGKDVELRCDPISGHTALYWYRQSLGQGLEFLIYFQGNSAPDKSGLPSDRFSAERTGGSVSTLTIQRTQQEDSAVYLCASSEPGTGKLLHFGNGTRLTVT.

A single count supports this clonotype. The chain is built from TRBV20-1 and TRBJ2-3, with 10 positions matching TRBD2. This CDR3 has 16 amino acids. Germline assignment: CDR1 DFQATT and CDR2 SNEGSKA (reference sequence). J lost 5 bases, V lost 0 bases, and 8 bases had no gene match. The CDR3 is CSARDSGGPDRDTQYF. The CDR3 coding sequence is TGCAGTGCTAGAGATAGCGGGGGGCCGGACAGAGATACGCAGTATTTT.

The sample holds a few counts of this clonotype. The gene calls are TRBV4-1 and TRBJ2-3; no firm D call. The CDR3 is 14 residues long. The V and J ends lost 1 base and 0 bases respectively, with 5 bases between them. Germline CDR1 MGHRA, CDR2 YSYEKL. The DNA of the CDR3 is TGCGCCAGCAGCCAAGTGGCTAGCACAGATACGCAGTATTTT. Translated, it gives CASSQVASTDTQYF.

This clonotype came up many times. The genes are TRBV12-3 or TRBV12-4 and TRBJ2-5; D is unclear. This CDR3 is 12 amino acids long. Trimming took off 7 bases at V and 5 bases at J, with 11 bases between the two ends. CDR3 bases: TGTGCCAGCACCCCGAACCGGGAGACCCAGTACTTC. Protein product: CASTPNRETQYF.

Many counts were recorded for this clonotype. The chain is built from TRBV6-1 and TRBJ2-7; TRBD1 aligns across 10 bases. V lost 6 bases and J lost 5; bases outside the gene matches: 7. The CDR3 runs 14 residues. Germline V gives CDR1 MNHNS, CDR2 SASEGT. Here the CDR3 reads CASSRDRGSHEQYF. In nucleotides, the CDR3 is TGTGCCAGCAGCCGGGACAGGGGTTCACACGAGCAGTACTTC.

This clonotype was recorded at least ten times. The CDR3 protein is CASSLRAGSAYEQYF. The CDR3 nucleotides are TGTGCCAGCAGTTTAAGGGCGGGATCAGCCTACGAGCAGTACTTC. The chain recombines TRBV12-3 or TRBV12-4 with TRBJ2-7; D is possibly TRBD2 (6 bases). The CDR3 covers 15 residues. V lost 2 bases and J lost 2, with 13 bases in between.

There are many counts of this clonotype. The chain joins TRBV2 to TRBJ1-1; no definite D call. CDR3 size: 14 residues. V gave up 9 bases and J gave up 0 bases, with 14 bases separating them. Germline V gene data show CDR1 as SNHLY and CDR2 as FYNNEI. CDR3 region: CARRQGIMNTEAFF. The CDR3 DNA reads TGTGCCAGACGACAAGGGATCATGAACACTGAAGCTTTCTTT.

This clonotype occurred many times. The CDR3 region has the DNA TGTGCCAGCAGTTTTCGGGGTGAGGGCAATCAGCCCCAGCATTTT. Translation gives CASSFRGEGNQPQHF. The chain uses TRBV12-3 or TRBV12-4 and TRBJ1-5; D gene ambiguous. V was shortened by 3 bases and J by 2 bases, with 11 bases between the two germline ends. The CDR3 is 15 residues long.

The V call is TRBV13, the J call TRBJ1-4; D possibly corresponds to TRBD1 (5 bases). CDR3 length: 16 residues. Trimming took 3 bases from V and 5 from J, leaving 16 bases between them. Germline-derived CDR1 and CDR2 are PRHDT and FYEKMQ (reference sequence). The CDR3 reads CASSFGTARTNEKLFF. For the CDR3, the DNA is TGTGCCAGCAGCTTCGGGACGGCCAGAACGAATGAAAAACTGTTTTTT.

This clonotype showed up many times. The chain recombines TRBV12-3 or TRBV12-4 with TRBJ2-1; 9 nucleotides align to TRBD1. This CDR3 is built from 13 residues. Trimming removed 5 bases from V and 10 bases from J; junction bases left unmatched: 6. Written as DNA, the CDR3 is TGTGCCAGCAGTCCAGGACAGGGGCAGGAGCAGTTCTTC. It is translated as CASSPGQGQEQFF.

J is TRBJ1-4 and V is TRBV4-3, with a weak D call TRBD1 (5 bases). The V end lost 0 bases, the J end lost 10 bases, and 18 bases lay between the germline ends. The CDR3 is 16 residues long. Germline CDR1 LGHNA, CDR2 YSLEER. CDR3 loop: CASSQDRGPGPGKLFF. CDR3 sequence (DNA): TGCGCCAGCAGCCAAGATCGAGGACCGGGGCCGGGAAAACTGTTTTTT.

The table lists this clonotype with many counts. The J gene is TRBJ2-1, the V gene TRBV28, with 12 positions matching TRBD2. V was pared by 6 bases and J by 6 bases, with 6 bases of the junction left unmatched. The CDR3 sequence is 15 residues long. From germline, CDR1 is MDHEN and CDR2 SYDVKM. The CDR3 loop reads CASSPLAGGSNEQFF. In DNA form, the CDR3 reads TGTGCCAGCAGCCCACTAGCGGGGGGTTCCAATGAGCAGTTCTTC.